This T cell receptor beta chain was identified in a study of cytomegalovirus exposure and HLA in healthy donors. V was cut by 0 bases and J by 7 bases, with 13 bases left in between. CDR1 is SGHDT and CDR2 is YYEEEE in the germline V gene. The CDR3 spans 14 residues. Donors in the study were healthy people who gave bone marrow. The PCR made use of 60 Vbeta and 13 Jbeta primers. Profiled with immunoSEQ multiplex PCR; TCRdb holds only in-frame clones, not every one. Among under 200,000 clones, over 65% were seen once, and the ten largest hold over 2%. Of note for this clone: Its antigen remains unknown.

Regarding the study as a whole: The study assumed roughly uniform donor sequencing depth for presence/absence analyses. Some TCR beta chains (about 180 of them) were listed as cytomegalovirus-associated.

The sequencing sample was made of PBMCs. This sequence was found in a woman in her 50s in good health and CMV-seropositive. This chain links TRBV5-6 with TRBJ1-2; the D gene is possibly TRBD1 (5 bases). This chain's CDR3 is CASSLGDSDPGYTF. CDR3 coding DNA: TGTGCCAGCAGCTTGGGCGACAGCGACCCTGGCTACACCTTC.